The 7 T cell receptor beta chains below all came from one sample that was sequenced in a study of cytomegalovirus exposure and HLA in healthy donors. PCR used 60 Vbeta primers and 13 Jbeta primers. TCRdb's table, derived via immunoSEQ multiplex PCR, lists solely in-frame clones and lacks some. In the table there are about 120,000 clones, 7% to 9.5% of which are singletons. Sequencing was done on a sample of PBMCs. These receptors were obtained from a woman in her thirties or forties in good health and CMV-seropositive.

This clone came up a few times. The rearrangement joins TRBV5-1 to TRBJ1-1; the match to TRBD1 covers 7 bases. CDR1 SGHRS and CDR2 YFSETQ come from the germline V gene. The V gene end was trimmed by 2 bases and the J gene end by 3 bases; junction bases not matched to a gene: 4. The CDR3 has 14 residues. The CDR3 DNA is TGCGCCAGCAGCTTAGACAGGGACCACACTGAAGCTTTCTTT. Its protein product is CASSLDRDHTEAFF.

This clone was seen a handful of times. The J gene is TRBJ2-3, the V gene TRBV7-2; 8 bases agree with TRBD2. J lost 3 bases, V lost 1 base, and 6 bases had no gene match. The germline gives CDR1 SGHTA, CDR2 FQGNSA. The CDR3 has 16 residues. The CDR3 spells CASSLGLASGTDTQYF. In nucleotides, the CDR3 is TGTGCCAGCAGCTTAGGACTAGCGTCCGGAACAGATACGCAGTATTTT.

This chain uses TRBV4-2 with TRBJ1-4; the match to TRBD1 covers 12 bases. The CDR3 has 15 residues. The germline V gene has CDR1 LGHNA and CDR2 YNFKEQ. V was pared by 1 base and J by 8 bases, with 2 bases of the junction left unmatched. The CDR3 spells CASSQGGTGGEKLFF. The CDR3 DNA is TGTGCCAGCAGCCAAGGAGGGACAGGGGGCGAAAAACTGTTTTTT.

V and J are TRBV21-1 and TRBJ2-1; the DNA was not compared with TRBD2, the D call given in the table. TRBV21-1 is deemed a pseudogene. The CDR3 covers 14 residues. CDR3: CASSRLGPYNEQFF. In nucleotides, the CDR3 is TGTGCCAGCAGCCGACTAGGACCCTACAATGAGCAGTTCTTC.

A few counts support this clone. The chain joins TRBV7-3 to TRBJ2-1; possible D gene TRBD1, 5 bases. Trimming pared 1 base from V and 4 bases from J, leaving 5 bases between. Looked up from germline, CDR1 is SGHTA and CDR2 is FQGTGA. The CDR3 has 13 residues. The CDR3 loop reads CASSLKGYNEQFF. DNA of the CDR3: TGTGCCAGCAGCTTAAAGGGGTACAATGAGCAGTTCTTC.

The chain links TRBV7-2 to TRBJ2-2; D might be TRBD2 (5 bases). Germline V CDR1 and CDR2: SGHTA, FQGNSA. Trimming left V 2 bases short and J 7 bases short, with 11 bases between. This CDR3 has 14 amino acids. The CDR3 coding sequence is TGTGCCAGCAGCTTACGCGGGCTAGGCGGGGAGCTGTTTTTT. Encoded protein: CASSLRGLGGELFF.

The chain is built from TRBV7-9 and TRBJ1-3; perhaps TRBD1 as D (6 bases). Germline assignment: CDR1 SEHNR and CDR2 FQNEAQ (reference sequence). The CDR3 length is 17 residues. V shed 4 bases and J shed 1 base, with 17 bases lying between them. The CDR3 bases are TGTGCCAGCAGCTCCCGAGGGGCCACAGGGTCTGGAAACACCATATATTTT. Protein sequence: CASSSRGATGSGNTIYF. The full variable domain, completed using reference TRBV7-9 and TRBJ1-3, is DTGVSQNPRHKITKRGQNVTFRCDPISEHNRLYWYRQTLGQGPEFLTYFQNEAQLEKSRLLSDRFSAERPKGSFSTLEIQRTEQGDSAMYLCASSSRGATGSGNTIYFGEGSWLTVV.